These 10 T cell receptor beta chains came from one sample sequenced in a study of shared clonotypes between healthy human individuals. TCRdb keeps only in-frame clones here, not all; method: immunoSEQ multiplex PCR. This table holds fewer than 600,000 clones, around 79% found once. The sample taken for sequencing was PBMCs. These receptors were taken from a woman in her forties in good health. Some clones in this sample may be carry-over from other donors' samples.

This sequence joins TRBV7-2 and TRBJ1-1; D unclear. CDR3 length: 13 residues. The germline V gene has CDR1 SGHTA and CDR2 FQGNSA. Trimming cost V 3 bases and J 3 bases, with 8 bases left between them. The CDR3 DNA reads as TGTGCCAGCAGCTTCCAACCTCACACTGAAGCTTTCTTT. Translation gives CASSFQPHTEAFF. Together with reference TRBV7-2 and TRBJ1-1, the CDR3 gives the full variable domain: GAGVSQSPSNKVTEKGKDVELRCDPISGHTALYWYRQSLGQGLEFLIYFQGNSAPDKSGLPSDRFSAERTGGSVSTLTIQRTQQEDSAVYLCASSFQPHTEAFFGQGTRLTVV.

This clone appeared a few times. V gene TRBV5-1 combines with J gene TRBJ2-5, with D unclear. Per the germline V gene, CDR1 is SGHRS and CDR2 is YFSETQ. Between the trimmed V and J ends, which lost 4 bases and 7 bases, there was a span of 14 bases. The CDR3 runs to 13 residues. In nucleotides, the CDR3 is TGCGCCAGCAGCCTGGACGGAAGAGGGACCCAGTACTTC. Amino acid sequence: CASSLDGRGTQYF.

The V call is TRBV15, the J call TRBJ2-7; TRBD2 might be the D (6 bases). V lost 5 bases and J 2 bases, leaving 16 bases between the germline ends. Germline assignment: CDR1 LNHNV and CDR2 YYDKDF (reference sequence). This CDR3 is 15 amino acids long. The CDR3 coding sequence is TGTGCCACCAGCGGAGGCCTAGCGTCGACCTACGAGCAGTACTTC. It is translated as CATSGGLASTYEQYF.

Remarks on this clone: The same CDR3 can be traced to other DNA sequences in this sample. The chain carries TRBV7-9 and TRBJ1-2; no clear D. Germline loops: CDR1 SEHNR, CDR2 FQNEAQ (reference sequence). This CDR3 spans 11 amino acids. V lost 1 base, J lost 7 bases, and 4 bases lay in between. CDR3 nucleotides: TGTGCCAGCAGCTTAGAGGGTGGCTACACCTTC. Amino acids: CASSLEGGYTF.

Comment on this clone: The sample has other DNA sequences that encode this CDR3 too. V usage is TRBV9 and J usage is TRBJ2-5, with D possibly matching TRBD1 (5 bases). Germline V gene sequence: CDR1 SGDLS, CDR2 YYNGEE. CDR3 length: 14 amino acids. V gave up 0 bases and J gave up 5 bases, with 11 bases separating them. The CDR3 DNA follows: TGTGCCAGCAGCGTAGGGACAACCCGGGAGACCCAGTACTTC. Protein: CASSVGTTRETQYF.

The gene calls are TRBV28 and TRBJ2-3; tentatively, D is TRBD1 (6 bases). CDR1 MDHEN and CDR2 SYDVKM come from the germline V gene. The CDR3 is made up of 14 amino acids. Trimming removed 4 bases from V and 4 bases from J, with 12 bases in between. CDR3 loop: CASSSVQGADTQYF. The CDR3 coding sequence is TGTGCCAGCAGTTCGGTACAGGGAGCAGATACGCAGTATTTT.

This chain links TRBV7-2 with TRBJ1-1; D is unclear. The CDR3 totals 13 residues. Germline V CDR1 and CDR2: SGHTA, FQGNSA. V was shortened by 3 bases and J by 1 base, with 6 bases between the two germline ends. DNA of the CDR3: TGTGCCAGCAGCTTCATGCCGAACACTGAAGCTTTCTTT. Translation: CASSFMPNTEAFF.

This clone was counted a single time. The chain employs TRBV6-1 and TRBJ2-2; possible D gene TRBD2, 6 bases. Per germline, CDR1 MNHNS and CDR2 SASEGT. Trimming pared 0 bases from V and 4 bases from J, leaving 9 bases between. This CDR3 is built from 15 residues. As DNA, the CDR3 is TGTGCCAGCAGTGAAGCCAGCGGGTCCACCGGGGAGCTGTTTTTT. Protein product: CASSEASGSTGELFF.

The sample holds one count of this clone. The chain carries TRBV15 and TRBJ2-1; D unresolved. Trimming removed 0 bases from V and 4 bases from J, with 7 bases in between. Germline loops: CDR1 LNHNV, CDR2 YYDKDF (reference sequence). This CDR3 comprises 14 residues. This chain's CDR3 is CATSREWLYNEQFF. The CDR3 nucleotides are TGTGCCACCAGCAGAGAGTGGCTATACAATGAGCAGTTCTTC. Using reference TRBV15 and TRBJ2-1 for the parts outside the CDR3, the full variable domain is DAMVIQNPRYQVTQFGKPVTLSCSQTLNHNVMYWYQQKSSQAPKLLFHYYDKDFNNEADTPDNFQSRRPNTSFCFLDIRSPGLGDTAMYLCATSREWLYNEQFFGPGTRLTVL.

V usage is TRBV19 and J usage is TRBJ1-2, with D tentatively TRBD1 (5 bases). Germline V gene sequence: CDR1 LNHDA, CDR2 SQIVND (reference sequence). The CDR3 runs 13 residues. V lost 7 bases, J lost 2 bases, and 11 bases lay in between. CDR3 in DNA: TGTGCCAGTAATCTGGGACGGAACTATGGCTACACCTTC. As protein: CASNLGRNYGYTF.